The 26 T cell receptor beta chains below were found in one sample sequenced in a study of cytomegalovirus exposure and HLA in healthy donors. 13 Jbeta primers and 60 Vbeta primers were used for the PCR. Data came from immunoSEQ multiplex PCR; TCRdb stores just in-frame clones and leaves some out. The table has roughly 150,000 clones, roughly 79% seen once. Sequencing was performed on PBMCs. The receptors come from a male donor in good health and CMV-seronegative.

This clone was counted between two and nine times. V is TRBV28 and J is TRBJ2-3; a weak D match, TRBD2 (6 bases). Germline V gives CDR1 MDHEN, CDR2 SYDVKM. This CDR3 comprises 15 residues. Trimming took 5 bases from V and 0 from J, leaving 12 bases between them. The CDR3, as DNA: TGTGCCAGCAGTCCCGACGGGACTAGCACAGATACGCAGTATTTT. Protein: CASSPDGTSTDTQYF.

V usage is TRBV5-1 and J usage is TRBJ1-1, with 8 positions matching TRBD1. The germline V gene encodes CDR1 SGHRS and CDR2 YFSETQ. Trimming cost V 4 bases and J 7 bases; bases outside gene matches: 9. The CDR3 is 14 amino acids. CDR3 in DNA: TGCGCCAGCAGCCTCACAACAGGGGGAAATGAAGCTTTCTTT. This gives the protein CASSLTTGGNEAFF.

The rearrangement uses TRBV5-1 and TRBJ2-5; 8 bases are shared with TRBD1. J gave up 5 bases and V 2 bases, and 5 bases lay outside the gene matches. The CDR3 is 14 residues long. CDR1 SGHRS and CDR2 YFSETQ come from the germline V gene. DNA of the CDR3: TGCGCCAGCAGCTTCGGACAGGGTATCGAGACCCAGTACTTC. Amino acids: CASSFGQGIETQYF. Combining the CDR3 with reference TRBV5-1 and TRBJ2-5 gives the whole variable domain KAGVTQTPRYLIKTRGQQVTLSCSPISGHRSVSWYQQTPGQGLQFLFEYFSETQRNKGNFPGRFSGRQFSNSRSEMNVSTLELGDSALYLCASSFGQGIETQYFGPGTRLLVL.

A few counts support this clone. The chain couples TRBV7-2 to TRBJ2-7; 7 nucleotides align to TRBD1. CDR3 length: 13 residues. V lost 5 bases, J lost 7 bases, and 8 bases stayed unmatched. CDR1 and CDR2 from the germline V gene are SGHTA and FQGNSA. The CDR3 DNA reads as TGTGCCAGCAGCCCGGACAGGATATCTGAGCAGTACTTC. Protein sequence: CASSPDRISEQYF.

J is TRBJ2-1 and V is TRBV30, with a weak D call TRBD2 (6 bases). The V and J ends lost 8 bases and 8 bases respectively, with 10 bases between them. Germline lookup yields CDR1 GTSNPN and CDR2 SVGIG (reference sequence). The CDR3 is 10 residues long. The DNA of the CDR3 is TGTGCCCAGTCGGGAGATGAGCAGTTCTTC. Translated: CAQSGDEQFF.

The chain carries TRBV18 and TRBJ1-5; D unclear. CDR1 and CDR2 from the germline V gene are KGHSH and LQKENI. V lost 3 bases and J 2 bases, leaving 20 bases between the germline ends. The CDR3 has 18 residues. This CDR3 is CASSPGRGILGGNQPQHF. CDR3 sequence (DNA): TGTGCCAGCTCACCTGGAAGAGGGATTCTCGGAGGCAATCAGCCCCAGCATTTT.

The chain is built from TRBV5-1 and TRBJ1-1; D is perhaps TRBD1 (5 bases). Germline CDR1 and CDR2: SGHRS and YFSETQ. The V end was cut by 4 bases, the J end by 1 base, with 11 bases between. The CDR3 runs 14 residues. CDR3 sequence reads: CASSRDGGNTEAFF. The CDR3, as DNA: TGCGCCAGCAGCAGGGACGGGGGGAACACTGAAGCTTTCTTT. The complete variable domain, with remaining parts taken from reference TRBV5-1 and TRBJ1-1, reads KAGVTQTPRYLIKTRGQQVTLSCSPISGHRSVSWYQQTPGQGLQFLFEYFSETQRNKGNFPGRFSGRQFSNSRSEMNVSTLELGDSALYLCASSRDGGNTEAFFGQGTRLTVV.

Of note for this clone: At one end, the junction sequence differs from germline, possibly due to a read error. The chain carries TRBV7-9 and TRBJ1-1, with 9 bases identical to TRBD1. Germline assignment: CDR1 SEHNR and CDR2 FQNEAQ (reference sequence). This CDR3 contains 17 residues. The chain's CDR3 is CSSSSPWEGQGRTEAFF. Here the CDR3 DNA reads TGTTCCAGCAGCTCCCCCTGGGAGGGACAGGGAAGGACTGAAGCTTTCTTT.

The chain employs TRBV6-5 and TRBJ2-1, with D perhaps TRBD2 (5 bases). The germline V gene has CDR1 MNHEY and CDR2 SVGAGI. This CDR3 has 15 amino acids. V gave up 3 bases and J gave up 6 bases, with 15 bases separating them. CDR3 sequence: CASSYTDAGANEQFF. CDR3 sequence (DNA): TGTGCCAGCAGTTATACAGATGCGGGCGCCAATGAGCAGTTCTTC.

CDR3 in amino acids: CASSLAAGALTADSTQYF. The DNA for the CDR3 is TGTGCCAGCAGCTTAGCAGCGGGGGCTTTGACCGCGGATAGTACGCAGTATTTT. The chain combines TRBV7-2 with TRBJ2-3; 8 nucleotides match TRBD2. The CDR3 is 18 residues long. Per the germline V gene, CDR1 is SGHTA and CDR2 is FQGNSA. V gave up 0 bases and J gave up 8 bases; unmatched junction bases: 16.

The chain recombines TRBV25-1 with TRBJ1-4; D not resolved. Germline-derived CDR1 and CDR2 are MGHDK and SYGVNS. Trimming removed 9 bases from V and 8 bases from J, with 13 bases in between. The CDR3 runs 12 residues. The CDR3 DNA reads TGTGCCAGTCAACGGCGCGGCGAAAAACTGTTTTTT. The encoded protein is CASQRRGEKLFF.

V usage is TRBV4-2 and J usage is TRBJ2-1; 7 nucleotides line up with TRBD2. Per germline, CDR1 LGHNA and CDR2 YNFKEQ. The CDR3 sequence is 17 residues long. Unmatched junction bases numbered 10, after V lost 1 base and J lost 4 bases. The CDR3 is CASSQVMTGGGYNEQFF. The CDR3, as DNA: TGTGCCAGCAGCCAAGTGATGACGGGGGGAGGATACAATGAGCAGTTCTTC.

This chain links TRBV5-5 with TRBJ1-2; 9 bases map to TRBD1. Germline CDR1 and CDR2: SGHKS and YYEKEE (reference sequence). The CDR3 totals 14 residues. After removal of 1 base from V and 5 bases from J, the junction contained 3 bases not matched to a gene. CDR3 DNA: TGTGCCAGCAGCTTGACAGGGGGCGGTTATGGCTACACCTTC. It is translated as CASSLTGGGYGYTF.

The chain joins TRBV30 to TRBJ2-1; TRBD2 matches at 7 bases. Germline V gene data show CDR1 as GTSNPN and CDR2 as SVGIG (reference sequence). The J segment lost 6 bases and the V segment lost 1 base, leaving 6 bases of the junction unmatched. The CDR3 loop spans 14 amino acids. CDR3 nucleotide sequence: TGTGCCTGGAGTGAACTAGCGCTCATCAATGAGCAGTTCTTC. Protein sequence: CAWSELALINEQFF.

CDR3 residues: CASSPRTGANYGYTF. The CDR3 DNA sequence: TGTGCCAGCAGCCCCCGGACAGGGGCTAACTATGGCTACACCTTC. This rearrangement joins TRBV9 to TRBJ1-2; TRBD1 matches 9 bases. CDR1 is SGDLS, CDR2 YYNGEE, per germline. The CDR3 has 15 residues. J gave up 0 bases and V 4 bases, and 4 bases lay outside the gene matches.

The gene calls are TRBV9 and TRBJ2-7; D unresolved. The germline gives CDR1 SGDLS, CDR2 YYNGEE. The CDR3 has 12 amino acids. V was shortened by 0 bases and J by 3 bases, with 4 bases between the two germline ends. The CDR3, as DNA: TGTGCCAGCAGCGTAGACGGCTACGAGCAGTACTTC. Its protein is CASSVDGYEQYF.

J is TRBJ1-5 and V is TRBV5-1; D might be TRBD1 (6 bases). Germline CDR1 is SGHRS and CDR2 is YFSETQ. The V and J ends lost 2 bases and 2 bases respectively, with 11 bases between them. There are 15 residues in the CDR3. CDR3 nucleotide sequence: TGCGCCAGCAGCTTACAGGGAGGGGGCAATCAGCCCCAGCATTTT. It yields the protein CASSLQGGGNQPQHF. Complete variable domain (other parts from reference TRBV5-1 and TRBJ1-5): KAGVTQTPRYLIKTRGQQVTLSCSPISGHRSVSWYQQTPGQGLQFLFEYFSETQRNKGNFPGRFSGRQFSNSRSEMNVSTLELGDSALYLCASSLQGGGNQPQHFGDGTRLSIL.

The chain employs TRBV11-3 and TRBJ2-7; 7 bases match TRBD2. CDR3 length equals 15 residues. Trimming removed 3 bases from V and 5 bases from J; junction bases left unmatched: 10. Per germline, CDR1 SGHNT and CDR2 YENEEA. CDR3 loop: CASSLGGSPYDEQYF. CDR3 bases: TGTGCCAGCAGCTTGGGGGGGTCCCCCTATGACGAGCAGTACTTC.

The V and J genes are TRBV19 and TRBJ2-1; D not resolved. The CDR3 is 15 residues long. Trimming removed 0 bases from V and 0 bases from J, with 6 bases in between. CDR1 and CDR2 (germline): LNHDA, SQIVND (reference sequence). For the CDR3, the DNA is TGTGCCAGTAGTATAGAGGGCCTCTCCTACAATGAGCAGTTCTTC. Its protein is CASSIEGLSYNEQFF.

The DNA of the CDR3 is TGTGCCAGTAGTATAGGGGGACATCCAACCTCCGGGGAGCTGTTTTTT. It yields the protein CASSIGGHPTSGELFF. This chain connects TRBV19 to TRBJ2-2; D possibly corresponds to TRBD1 (6 bases). Between the trimmed V and J ends, which lost 1 base and 6 bases, there was a span of 15 bases. The germline V gene encodes CDR1 LNHDA and CDR2 SQIVND (reference sequence). There are 16 residues in the CDR3. Drawing the rest from reference TRBV19 and TRBJ2-2, the complete variable domain is DGGITQSPKYLFRKEGQNVTLSCEQNLNHDAMYWYRQDPGQGLRLIYYSQIVNDFQKGDIAEGYSVSREKKESFPLTVTSAQKNPTAFYLCASSIGGHPTSGELFFGEGSRLTVL.

J is TRBJ1-4 and V is TRBV11-3, with D uncertain. V lost 4 bases to trimming and J lost 0 bases, with 3 bases between them. The CDR3 is 13 amino acids. The germline CDR1 and CDR2 sequences are SGHNT and YENEEA. The CDR3 loop is CASSSTTNEKLFF. CDR3 in DNA: TGTGCCAGCAGCTCAACAACTAATGAAAAACTGTTTTTT.

This chain connects TRBV5-5 to TRBJ1-2, with 7 bases aligning to TRBD1. Germline trimming cut 5 bases from V and 6 bases from J; bases unmatched to any gene: 10. Per the germline V gene, CDR1 is SGHKS and CDR2 is YYEKEE (reference sequence). The CDR3 consists of 14 residues. The CDR3 loop reads CASSSGQAWDGYTF. The DNA of the CDR3 is TGTGCCAGCAGTTCCGGACAGGCTTGGGATGGCTACACCTTC.

The chain recombines TRBV28 with TRBJ1-2; 7 nucleotides line up with TRBD1. Trimming cost V 7 bases and J 2 bases; bases outside gene matches: 1. CDR3 length equals 12 residues. Per the germline V gene, CDR1 is MDHEN and CDR2 is SYDVKM. CDR3 bases: TGTGCCAGCAAGACAGGGAACTATGGCTACACCTTC. As protein: CASKTGNYGYTF.

The rearrangement links TRBV20-1 to TRBJ2-7; a weak D match, TRBD2 (5 bases). CDR1 DFQATT and CDR2 SNEGSKA come from the germline V gene (reference sequence). The CDR3 covers 10 residues. Trimming stripped 5 bases from V and 3 bases from J, with 5 bases between. CDR3 bases: TGCAGTGCTGCGGGCTACGAGCAGTACTTC. Its protein product is CSAAGYEQYF.

The J gene is TRBJ2-5, the V gene TRBV6-1, with TRBD1 as a possible D gene (5 bases). The germline V gene has CDR1 MNHNS and CDR2 SASEGT. The CDR3 totals 11 residues. V was clipped by 7 bases and J by 4 bases, with 7 bases between them. CDR3 sequence: CASTGLETQYF. CDR3 bases: TGTGCCAGCACAGGGTTAGAGACCCAGTACTTC.

This sequence joins TRBV19 and TRBJ2-3; 7 bases fit TRBD2. Trimming at V came to 6 bases and at J to 0 bases, leaving 12 bases not matched to a gene. The CDR3 loop spans 17 amino acids. Germline-derived CDR1 and CDR2 are LNHDA and SQIVND (reference sequence). The CDR3 sequence: CASRAIREGTSTDTQYF. The CDR3 DNA reads as TGTGCCAGTAGGGCCATCAGGGAGGGAACTAGCACAGATACGCAGTATTTT.